Sequencing of this TCR beta chain was carried out in a study of OX40 agonist ivuxolimab in advanced cancers. Notes on the research overall: Ivuxolimab, which targeted the costimulatory receptor OX40 (CD134), was an agonistic, fully human IgG2 monoclonal antibody. Intravenous ivuxolimab was administered to patients every 2 weeks at six dose levels: 0.01, 0.1, 0.3, 1.5, 3 and 10 mg/kg. Of the roughly 54 dose-escalation patients, hepatocellular carcinoma was present in approximately 20, melanoma in roughly 15, renal cell carcinoma in 9 and head and neck cancer in 9. In the dose-escalation cohort, roughly 80% of patients were male, and the mean age was around 60 years, with a range of about 23 to 85. Patients were allowed to have had prior anti-PD-1, anti-PD-L1 or anti-CTLA-4 therapy, and approximately 39% of the dose-escalation patients had been treated with checkpoint inhibitors. Three dose-escalation patients achieved partial responses, one with hepatocellular carcinoma and two with cutaneous melanoma. The purpose of peripheral TCRbeta sequencing was to test whether ivuxolimab changed TCR sequence diversity and led to clonal T-cell expansion. The paper describes the monotherapy dose-escalation part (N of about 55 patients) of the phase I trial of ivuxolimab. Overall study results and their limits: The antigen specificity of the peripheral T cells that underwent clonal expansion was not determined. At doses from 0.1 to 3.0 mg/kg, clonal expansion was seen in both CD4+ and CD8+ blood T cells between baseline and week 6. Partial responders in the 0.1-3.0 mg/kg groups had among the lowest normalized peripheral clonal expansion, especially among CD8+ T cells. On average, CD8+ T cells showed more expanded clones than CD4+ T cells after ivuxolimab. Low levels of normalized T-cell clonal expansion were also seen in some patients who did not respond.

Worth noting for this clone: Its antigen has not been determined. Nothing much larger sits one base from this clone, and base qualities are not available.

For sequencing of the TCRbeta CDR3 region, genomic DNA was extracted from the sorted cells. The immunoSEQ Assay was used for sequencing of TCRbeta CDR3 regions. TCRdb retrieved this table from immuneACCESS and kept in-frame rearrangements only. Not all clones are present; in checked studies, unresolved V genes account for under half, and no reason is known for the remainder. The sample table shows fewer than 80,000 clones, and about 89% are seen once. Jointly, the top ten make up roughly 5.5% of the sample. Reading from cysteine to phenylalanine, the CDR3 counts 18 amino acids. Just CDR3 DNA is preserved here, 54 bases in frame from base 1. CDR1 and CDR2 (SGHTA, FQGTGA) derive from the germline V gene. Deletion took 4 bases off V and 6 bases off J, with a span of 26 bases between the germline ends. Patients with a history of autoimmune disease or receiving systemic immunosuppression were excluded from the trial. Peripheral blood for TCR sequencing was collected from all dose cohorts at baseline, on cycle 4 day 1, and on cycle 7 day 1. The samples were taken from a phase I, first-in-human, multicenter, open-label dose-escalation trial of ivuxolimab. Adults with locally advanced or metastatic melanoma, renal cell, hepatocellular, or head and neck squamous cell carcinoma were enrolled in the trial. Before TCR sequencing, CD4+ and CD8+ T cells were separately sorted from peripheral blood.

The TCR sequence derives from an adult with an advanced solid tumor such as melanoma, head and neck, liver or kidney cancer. Material: CD4+ or CD8+ T cells sorted from blood, obtained in a trial of the OX40 agonist ivuxolimab. The chain links TRBV7-3 with TRBJ2-3, and perhaps TRBD1 as D gene, on 6 matching bases. The nucleotides are TGTGCCAGCAGCTCCAATACACAGGGTCTTTTCCCACGCGATACGCAGTATTTT. Its translation reads: CASSSNTQGLFPRDTQYF.